This T cell receptor (beta chain) appears in the sequencing data of a study of control samples from healthy donors and cancer patients. This CDR3 has 15 residues. Germline V gives CDR1 SGDLS, CDR2 YYNGEE. The V gene end was trimmed by 0 bases and the J gene end by 7 bases; junction bases not matched to a gene: 7. TCRdb's table, derived via immunoSEQ multiplex PCR, lists solely in-frame clones and lacks some. The top ten hold roughly 3.8% of the sample, which has about 55,000 clones, over 75% seen once. The chain carries TRBV9 and TRBJ2-3; 8 bases line up with TRBD2. The sequenced material came from blood. This receptor was taken from a man aged 50 to 59 in good health. This chain's CDR3 is CASSVVGTSGYTQYF. The CDR3, as DNA: TGTGCCAGCAGCGTAGTTGGGACTAGTGGATATACGCAGTATTTT.